This TCR beta chain was obtained from a study of blood T cell repertoires in COVID-19. About the research overall: Acute-phase and convalescent COVID-19 samples originated in the United States, Italy and Spain. T cells, B-cell-depleted T cells, or PBMCs supplied cDNA or gDNA.

Per the authors' pipeline: Nucleated cell number was recorded as an estimate derived from reference gene primer amplification. Sequencing used immunoSEQ multiplex PCR; TCRdb keeps in-frame clones, though not all of them. V and J calls and clone size are given by that table; D and trimming were obtained from the DNA. The sample shows 300,000 to 450,000 clones, approximately 84% of them seen only once. This CDR3 has 13 residues. CDR1 SNHLY and CDR2 FYNNEI come from the germline V gene. V shed 4 bases and J shed 10 bases, with 14 bases lying between them. Clinical history as reported by participants underpinned cohort assignment.

The chain recombines TRBV2 with TRBJ2-1; D is unclear. The specimen was PBMCs or T cells enriched from blood (not recorded which). The receptor's source is a woman aged 30 to 39 who had recovered from COVID-19. CDR3 DNA sequence: TGTGCCAGCAGTGGGCAGGCCCATTTGGAGCAGTTCTTC. Its protein product is CASSGQAHLEQFF.